Below are 18 T cell receptor beta chains sequenced from a single sample in a study of post-analysis software for immune sequencing data. Their recognized antigens are unknown. Study-wide results and caveats: Patients used four to six TRBV segments, including TRBV5-6, TRBV5-1 and TRBV20-1, more often than controls.

The TCR beta cDNA libraries contained unique molecular identifiers. TCRdb reanalysed the PCR reads using MiXCR and keeps one entry per CDR3 protein. The sample holds roughly 730,000 distinct CDR3 sequences, 25% to 30% seen once. Sequencing was performed on blood. The receptors come from a girl between 10 and 17 years old with multiple sclerosis.

This chain links TRBV7-2 with TRBJ1-2; 7 nucleotides line up with TRBD1. V lost 5 bases and J lost 2; bases outside the gene matches: 8. Germline values: CDR1 SGHTA, CDR2 FQGNSA. There are 15 residues in the CDR3. As DNA, the CDR3 is TGTGCCAGCAGCGCTAGACAGGGAACAAACTATGGCTACACCTTC. The encoded protein is CASSARQGTNYGYTF. The full variable domain, its missing parts supplied by reference TRBV7-2 and TRBJ1-2, is GAGVSQSPSNKVTEKGKDVELRCDPISGHTALYWYRQSLGQGLEFLIYFQGNSAPDKSGLPSDRFSAERTGGSVSTLTIQRTQQEDSAVYLCASSARQGTNYGYTFGSGTRLTVV.

This clonotype was detected only a few times. V gene TRBV7-9 combines with J gene TRBJ2-5, with a possible D match to TRBD1 (6 bases). Germline-derived CDR1 and CDR2 are SEHNR and FQNEAQ (reference sequence). V dropped 7 bases and J dropped 8 bases, with 20 bases sitting between them. The CDR3 extends over 14 amino acids. CDR3 region: CASIHRADPGTQYF. CDR3 nucleotides: TGTGCCAGCATTCACAGGGCCGACCCTGGTACCCAGTACTTC.

This clonotype was observed a handful of times. V gene TRBV29-1 combines with J gene TRBJ2-1; D gene ambiguous. V lost 5 bases and J 4 bases, leaving 6 bases between the germline ends. CDR1 and CDR2 (germline): SQVTM, ANQGSEA. The CDR3 sequence is 11 residues long. The CDR3 coding sequence is TGCAGCGTTCCGAGGTACAATGAGCAGTTCTTC. Translation: CSVPRYNEQFF.

This clonotype was counted a few times. The chain carries TRBV6-2 or TRBV6-3 and TRBJ2-7, with 8 bases identical to TRBD2. Germline CDR1 reads MNHEY; CDR2 reads SVGEGT. Losses at the gene ends were 5 bases for V and 6 bases for J; bases not matched to a gene: 9. This CDR3 contains 14 residues. The DNA for the CDR3 is TGTGCCAGCAGTCCGGGACTAGAAAGGGCCGAGCAGTACTTC. Encoded protein: CASSPGLERAEQYF.

This clonotype was observed a few times. The chain carries TRBV7-2 and TRBJ2-3; 11 bases map to TRBD2. V gave up 5 bases and J gave up 6 bases; unmatched junction bases: 10. Germline V gives CDR1 SGHTA, CDR2 FQGNSA. There are 16 residues in the CDR3. The CDR3 DNA sequence: TGTGCCAGCAGCCGCCGACTAGCGGGGCCCCAGGATACGCAGTATTTT. Encoded protein: CASSRRLAGPQDTQYF.

The V call is TRBV5-4, the J call TRBJ1-2; D not certain. The CDR3 sequence is 14 residues long. Trimming left V 4 bases short and J 8 bases short, with 18 bases between. Per germline, CDR1 SGHNT and CDR2 YYREEE (reference sequence). Written as DNA, the CDR3 is TGTGCCAGCAGCCGAGACGGGGTCGCGGGCGGCTACACCTTC. The encoded protein is CASSRDGVAGGYTF.

This clonotype was detected only a few times. The chain has TRBV28 and TRBJ2-7, with D perhaps TRBD1 or TRBD2 (5 bases each). Per the germline V gene, CDR1 is MDHEN and CDR2 is SYDVKM. CDR3 length: 17 residues. V lost 6 bases, J lost 2 bases, and 23 bases lay in between. The CDR3 coding sequence is TGTGCCAGCAGACCTTGGGGGTCCGGGCCGGGAACCTACGAGCAGTACTTC. Amino acids: CASRPWGSGPGTYEQYF. The variable domain in full, completed from reference TRBV28 and TRBJ2-7, reads DVKVTQSSRYLVKRTGEKVFLECVQDMDHENMFWYRQDPGLGLRLIYFSYDVKMKEKGDIPEGYSVSREKKERFSLILESASTNQTSMYLCASRPWGSGPGTYEQYFGPGTRLTVT.

The CDR3 DNA sequence: TGCAGTGCTAGAGTCAGGGGCCTTAGGCAGTTCTTC. Translated, it gives CSARVRGLRQFF. This chain links TRBV20-1 with TRBJ2-1; D might be TRBD1 (6 bases). This CDR3 is built from 12 residues. Germline V gene sequence: CDR1 DFQATT, CDR2 SNEGSKA (reference sequence). V lost 1 base and J lost 12, with 13 bases in between.

The chain has TRBV4-1 and TRBJ1-5, with D maybe TRBD1 (5 bases). The ends were cut back, 0 bases at V and 9 bases at J, with 12 bases in the middle. This CDR3 is built from 14 residues. The germline V gene has CDR1 MGHRA and CDR2 YSYEKL. The CDR3 nucleotides read TGCGCCAGCAGCCAAGATCCGGGGCCAAGGCCCCAGCATTTT. Translation: CASSQDPGPRPQHF.

To note about this clonotype: One junction end disagrees with the germline gene, perhaps due to a read error. The chain couples TRBV20-1 to TRBJ2-3, with a weak D call TRBD1 (5 bases). CDR1 is DFQATT, CDR2 SNEGSKA, per germline (reference sequence). The CDR3 runs 12 residues. CDR3 bases: TGCAGTGCTAGAGGGGTCACAGGTACGCAGTATTTT. Protein product: CSARGVTGTQYF.

This clonotype was counted only a few times. DNA of the CDR3: TGCGCCAGCAGCTACCGGGCAGGCTCCTACAATGAGCAGTTCTTC. Its translation is CASSYRAGSYNEQFF. This chain uses TRBV5-1 with TRBJ2-1; D unresolved. V was pared by 3 bases and J by 0 bases, with 10 bases between. Looked up from germline, CDR1 is SGHRS and CDR2 is YFSETQ. The CDR3 runs 15 residues.

There are a few counts of this clonotype. This rearrangement joins TRBV29-1 to TRBJ1-2; D unclear. This CDR3 is 12 amino acids long. Germline V gives CDR1 SQVTM, CDR2 ANQGSEA. V shed 4 bases and J shed 8 bases, with 14 bases lying between them. CDR3 nucleotides: TGCAGCGTTGTTCCAGTTCCCGGGGGCTACACCTTC. Its translation is CSVVPVPGGYTF.

This clonotype has just a few counts. V usage is TRBV5-1 and J usage is TRBJ2-5, with D uncertain. This CDR3 has 14 residues. Germline V gives CDR1 SGHRS, CDR2 YFSETQ. Trimming cost V 3 bases and J 1 base, with 10 bases left between them. CDR3 region: CASSSRAAQETQYF. DNA for the CDR3: TGCGCCAGCAGCTCTCGGGCCGCCCAAGAGACCCAGTACTTC. Looking up the rest from reference TRBV5-1 and TRBJ2-5 gives the full variable domain: KAGVTQTPRYLIKTRGQQVTLSCSPISGHRSVSWYQQTPGQGLQFLFEYFSETQRNKGNFPGRFSGRQFSNSRSEMNVSTLELGDSALYLCASSSRAAQETQYFGPGTRLLVL.

This clonotype came up a few times. This CDR3 reads CASSRDRGRLEQYF. For the CDR3, the DNA is TGTGCCAGCAGCCGGGACAGGGGGCGCCTCGAGCAGTACTTC. The chain is built from TRBV6-2 or TRBV6-3 and TRBJ2-7; 12 nucleotides match TRBD1. The junction had 6 bases not matched to a gene; V was cut back by 6 bases and J by 6 bases. Germline-derived CDR1 and CDR2 are MNHEY and SVGEGT. This CDR3 has 14 residues.

This clonotype was detected only a few times. The chain combines TRBV5-1 with TRBJ1-4; D is possibly TRBD1 (5 bases). The CDR3 totals 14 residues. The germline V and J ends were trimmed by 5 bases and 7 bases, with 15 bases remaining between them. The V gene's germline CDR1 is SGHRS and CDR2 YFSETQ. CDR3 region: CASSRDSTSEKLFF. CDR3 nucleotides: TGCGCCAGCAGTCGGGACTCAACAAGTGAAAAACTGTTTTTT.

This clonotype was seen a few times. The rearrangement uses TRBV20-1 and TRBJ1-2, with D unclear. This CDR3 spans 14 amino acids. Germline lookup yields CDR1 DFQATT and CDR2 SNEGSKA (reference sequence). Deletions cut 2 bases from V and 4 bases from J, with 14 bases between. CDR3 sequence reads: CSARSPSQIYGYTF. CDR3 sequence (DNA): TGCAGTGCTAGATCCCCTTCCCAGATCTATGGCTACACCTTC.

The sample holds a few counts of this clonotype. This chain's CDR3 is CASSFGQFSSSPLHF. The CDR3 DNA reads TGTGCCAGCAGTTTTGGACAATTTTCAAGTTCACCCCTCCACTTT. The rearrangement uses TRBV27 and TRBJ1-6; D is perhaps TRBD1 (5 bases). The V end was cut by 3 bases, the J end by 9 bases, with 15 bases between. From germline, CDR1 is MNHEY and CDR2 SMNVEV (reference sequence). The CDR3 is made up of 15 amino acids.

This clonotype was seen only once. The rearrangement joins TRBV4-1 to TRBJ1-1; TRBD1 might be the D (5 bases). V dropped 4 bases and J dropped 0 bases, with 12 bases sitting between them. Per the germline V gene, CDR1 is MGHRA and CDR2 is YSYEKL. The CDR3 has 15 residues. CDR3 region: CASSPGVALNTEAFF. CDR3 nucleotides: TGCGCCAGCAGCCCGGGGGTAGCCCTGAACACTGAAGCTTTCTTT.